This T cell receptor (beta chain) was identified in a study of blood T cell repertoires in COVID-19. Methods used by the authors: Amplification of reference gene primers was used by the study to estimate nucleated cell counts. Some clones are missing from TCRdb's copy, which holds only in-frame ones; the method was immunoSEQ multiplex PCR. V and J calls and clone size are those listed in that table; D and trimming were worked out from the DNA. The table shows some 40,000 clones, with around 90% occurring only once. Enrollment of patients from Seattle took place during active infection, with longitudinal follow-up. This CDR3 comprises 13 residues. V lost 3 bases and J lost 6, with 8 bases in between. In germline, CDR1 is LNHNV, CDR2 YYDKDF (reference sequence).

The clonotype originates from a man between 45 and 60 years old with COVID-19, enrolled during active disease. V is TRBV15 and J is TRBJ2-2; D may be TRBD1 (5 bases). The specimen sequenced was peripheral blood. CDR3 sequence (DNA): TGTGCCACCAGCAGCCGACAGTCCGGGGAGCTGTTTTTT. It codes for CATSSRQSGELFF. Complete variable domain (other parts from reference TRBV15 and TRBJ2-2): DAMVIQNPRYQVTQFGKPVTLSCSQTLNHNVMYWYQQKSSQAPKLLFHYYDKDFNNEADTPDNFQSRRPNTSFCFLDIRSPGLGDTAMYLCATSSRQSGELFFGEGSRLTVL.